This TCR beta chain stems from a study of cytomegalovirus exposure and HLA in healthy donors (dated by TCRdb to 2015 to 2018). For the wider study: According to an earlier analysis of around 600 of the donors, 150 million to 200 million T cells yielded 100 million or so unique TCR beta sequences and around 280 Gb of sequence data. An early release covering around 630 HLA-typed donors comprised 250 to 350 gigabases of sequencing data and around 85 million unique TCR sequences. Of the roughly 410 genotyped donors, roughly 76% were placed in the genetic ancestry cluster associated with self-reported Caucasian donors. The study aimed to test whether cataloging public T cell receptors could reveal signatures of past pathogen exposure. The study profiled the T cell repertoires of approximately 700 subjects by immunosequencing and related them to cytomegalovirus serostatus. A separate validation cohort of approximately 120 different subjects was used in addition to the roughly 700-subject first cohort. The study combined high-throughput TCR immunosequencing, statistical association of individual TCRs with disease status, and machine learning to predict cytomegalovirus infection status. To study patterns of TCR occurrence, a later analysis re-analyzed previously published TCR beta repertoires from 550 to 800 donors and added high-resolution HLA genotyping. Rather than using new phenotypic data, the later analysis identified candidate immune exposures from TCR beta sequences and from how often those sequences occurred across donors. An earlier analysis of a few hundred of the donors applied high-throughput TCR beta sequencing to assess whether each TCR beta V gene segment acted as functional or pseudogenic. Alongside the repertoire data, information on donor age, sex, ethnicity and CMV serostatus was compiled. A later genetic analysis took genome-wide SNP genotypes for about 65% of the roughly 670 donors and used that subset as a discovery cohort. All discovery cohort repertoires had been generated using a single sequencing platform. HLA typing included class I and class II loci at four-digit resolution. Typing coverage varied by locus: roughly 629-640 donors for A, B, C, DRB1 and DQB1; under 550 for DQA1; more than 600 for DPA1; roughly 450 for DPB1. Roughly 5 DR-DQ haplotypes were treated as single units for association and clustering because of strong linkage in the cohort. On average, over 200,000 unique TCR beta nucleotide sequences were sequenced per donor among some 430 genotyped donors of the cohort, with 15% to 20% of those sequences being non-productive. Paper-wide results and their limitations: A later analysis reported that several top co-occurrence clusters appeared linked to parvovirus B19, influenza, CMV and Epstein-Barr virus. This cohort had only TCR beta chains sequenced, and the lack of alpha or paired-chain data limited which features could be detected. An earlier analysis of 587 of the donors showed that most TCR beta V segments appeared in productive rearrangements either about 90% or about 30% of the time, which broadly matched IMGT annotations. A further reported finding was that TCR beta sequences accurately predicted the HLA-A and HLA-B alleles for most subjects in the first cohort. The only immune exposure information available for the cohort was CMV serostatus. Most TCR sequences were seen in very few donors, while some public TCRs were found in many individuals. In a later genetic analysis, a missense DCLRE1C variant was associated with V-gene and J-gene trimming of TCR beta chains, and the association was replicated in an independent cohort. The presence/absence analyses assumed that sequencing depth was roughly uniform across donors, and that assumption may not be true. In a later analysis, most CMV-associated TCR beta chains were found to appear HLA-restricted, with HLA associations seemingly driven largely by CMV exposure. Compared with equally common non-associated chains, HLA-associated TCR beta chains in a later analysis were more clonally expanded and had lower generation probabilities. The sequencing pipeline was judged likely to have produced a cluster of highly shared sequence variants as a technical artifact. Linkage disequilibrium might explain the correlated functional status among segregating V segments, but an unknown experimental factor could not be excluded. In the study, approximately 160 TCR beta chains were listed as associated with cytomegalovirus. The classifier was reported to diagnose cytomegalovirus status with high specificity and sensitivity in both the original cohort and the validation cohort. The earlier analysis of 587 of the donors excluded approximately 15 rarely observed V segments, including chromosome 9 orphons, because counts were too low. In a later analysis, the rate of TCR association differed among HLA loci, with DRB1 alleles having the most associated TCRs and HLA-C alleles having the fewest. When HLA alleles, especially DR and DQ, strongly co-occurred, TCR associations were difficult to assign to individual alleles. Because some donors lacked HLA typing at each locus, the association tests relied only on the typed subset. Specific HLA alleles were associated with some 15,000 TCR beta sequences at a false discovery rate of 0.05 in a later analysis. According to a later genetic analysis, donors in an Asian-associated ancestry cluster had fewer N-insertions in productive TCRs than the approximately 610-donor mean. In vitro tests confirmed that three of the cytomegalovirus-associated TCR beta chains recognize cytomegalovirus antigens. It was suggested by the authors that the approach could potentially be generalized to other disease states and immunological phenotypes. Some IMGT-functional V segments, including TRBV6-2 and TRBV6-3, could not be told apart with the 87-base-pair reads, so those segments were excluded.

To prepare the library, the immunoSEQ multiplex PCR assay was applied. For the multiplex PCR, a mixture combining 60 forward primers for TCR Vbeta segments and 13 reverse primers for TCR Jbeta segments was used. Amplification of the CDR3 region of rearranged TCR beta genes was performed with a multiplex PCR assay on genomic DNA. On the Illumina HiSeq System, the amplified TCR beta libraries were sequenced as 87-base-pair reads. Processing in the source paper ran as follows. A later analysis tallied around 87 million unique TCR beta chains across the 666 repertoires, and some 12 million of those chains were shared by two or more donors. A nearest-neighbor algorithm error-corrected the raw reads and collapsed the reads into unique sequences, merging closely related sequences to remove PCR and sequencing errors. CDR3 sequences were aligned to IMGT reference sequences to assign V, D and J gene segments. Each retained sequence needed at least a six-nucleotide match to both a V gene segment and a J gene segment. Rearrangements were classified as productive when the CDR3 lacked stop codons and remained in frame with V and J, and all other rearrangements were classified as non-productive. CDR3 was defined according to IMGT convention as the region running from the second conserved V-encoded cysteine to the conserved J-encoded phenylalanine. The earlier analysis of some 540 of the donors excluded any sequence lacking an unambiguous match to a single V gene segment. An earlier analysis of 500 to 600 of the donors classified V segments as functional when productive rearrangements were above 56.7% and as segregating when the standard deviation between donors was above 5%. To diagnose cytomegalovirus status from the catalog of TCR beta chain sequences, a statistical classification framework was built. In a later analysis, TCR nucleotide sequences were compared against IMGT/GENE-DB human TR gene sequences so that V and J genes could be assigned. Using the TCRdist pipeline, a later analysis assigned CDR3 sequences along with most-parsimonious VDJ recombination scenarios. In a later analysis, every TCR beta chain was defined by the combination of its CDR3 amino acid sequence and its V-gene family, and reads without a unique V-gene family were dropped. In a later analysis, 500 to 700 highly shared, low-generation-probability nucleotide sequences were removed to address suspected cross-contamination and a sequencing artifact. In a later analysis, a clonal expansion index was calculated for each public chain from normalized within-repertoire ranks of inferred template counts. In a later analysis, generation probabilities were computed using a VDJ recombination model fitted to out-of-frame rearrangements, and the results were checked against IGoR. In a later analysis, TCR-TCR, TCR-HLA and TCR-CMV co-occurrence was scored with hypergeometric tests, and a repertoire-size bias correction was applied to TCR pairs. A later analysis estimated false discovery rates by permuting HLA or CMV assignments 20 times. In a later analysis, co-occurring TCRs were grouped using DBSCAN, and TCRdist sequence similarity was added for clustering within HLA-allele-positive subsets. Repertoires with fewer than 30,000 or more than 120,000 public chains, plus five repertoires with anomalous nucleotide sharing, were excluded from co-occurrence clustering. In TCRdb, the immuneACCESS table is reduced to in-frame sequences with V and J assigned. These tables do not hold every clone; where another copy was compared, an unresolved V gene accounts for under half, and the others remain unexplained. V and J calls plus clone size are reproduced from that table; the DNA served to infer D and trimming. Recorded for this sample are a few hundred thousand clones; about nine tenths of them occurred a single time. Around 1.7% of the sample lies in the top ten.

In total, roughly 670 healthy bone marrow donors made up the cohort. Cohort members were all nominally healthy when sampled, although unrecorded immune exposures were likely present. The donor was CMV seronegative and belonged to the group of roughly 330 seronegative cohort members. A peripheral blood sample was collected from each donor, and TCR beta sequencing was performed on peripheral blood mononuclear cells. Genomic DNA was extracted from the blood cell samples with the Qiagen DNeasy Blood Extraction Kit. A remark on this clone: Its specific antigen is unknown. No much larger clone exists at a distance of one base, and base qualities are not known.

Trimming accounts for 4 bases at V and 1 base at J, while the number of junction bases matched to no gene is 9. In the germline V gene, CDR1 corresponds to SGHTS and CDR2 to YDEGEE. The CDR3 starts with the cysteine, ends with the phenylalanine, and has 17 residues. Kept here is only the CDR3 DNA, which spans 51 bases and is read in frame from base 1. The sequencing sample was made of PBMCs. The rearrangement combines TRBV5-8 with TRBJ1-4; 8 junctional bases match TRBD1. The receptor was derived from a girl between 2 and 10 years old in good health and CMV-seronegative. DNA sequence: TGTGCCAGCAGCCGGACAGGGAGTCGAATAACTAATGAAAAACTGTTTTTT. This is translated as CASSRTGSRITNEKLFF.